What follows describes a single T cell receptor (beta chain). The data were taken from a study of blood T cell repertoires in COVID-19. The repertoire was sequenced with immunoSEQ multiplex PCR; TCRdb's copy has only in-frame clones and lacks some. This table holds around 100,000 clones, around four fifths found once. The origin of this receptor is a man in his forties or fifties with active or convalescent COVID-19. Sequencing was carried out using peripheral blood.

For the CDR3, the DNA is TGTGCCAGTAGTCCCTCGGGACTCTTCTACGAGCAGTACTTC. Its protein product is CASSPSGLFYEQYF. The chain recombines TRBV19 with TRBJ2-7, with D possibly matching TRBD2 (6 bases). The germline CDR1 and CDR2 sequences are LNHDA and SQIVND (reference sequence). Trimming removed 5 bases at V and 3 bases at J, with 14 bases between. CDR3 length: 14 amino acids.